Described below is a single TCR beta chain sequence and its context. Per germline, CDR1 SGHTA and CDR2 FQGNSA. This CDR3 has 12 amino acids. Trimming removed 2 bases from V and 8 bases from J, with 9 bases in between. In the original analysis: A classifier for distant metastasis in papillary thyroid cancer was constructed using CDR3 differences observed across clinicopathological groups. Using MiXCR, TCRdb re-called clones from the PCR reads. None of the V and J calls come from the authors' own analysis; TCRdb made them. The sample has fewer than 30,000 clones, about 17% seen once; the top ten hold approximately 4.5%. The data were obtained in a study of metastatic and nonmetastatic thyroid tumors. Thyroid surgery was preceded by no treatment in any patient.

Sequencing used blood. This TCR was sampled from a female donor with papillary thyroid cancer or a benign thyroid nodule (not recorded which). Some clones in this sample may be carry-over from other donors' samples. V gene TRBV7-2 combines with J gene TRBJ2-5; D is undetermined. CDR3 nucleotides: TGTGCCAGCAGCTTAAGTGCAGGTACCCAGTACTTC. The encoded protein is CASSLSAGTQYF.